The 24 T cell receptor beta chains presented below share a single source sample, sequenced in a study of blood T cell repertoires in COVID-19. Some clones are missing from TCRdb's copy, which holds only in-frame ones; the method was immunoSEQ multiplex PCR. The sample contains under 450,000 clones, more than 70% of which appear only once. Material: peripheral blood. All receptors come from a woman aged 50 to 60 with COVID-19, enrolled during active disease.

The V and J genes are TRBV3-1 (or the pseudogene TRBV3-2) and TRBJ2-2; 9 nucleotides align to TRBD1. Germline CDR1 LGHDT, CDR2 YNNKEL (reference sequence). The CDR3 contains 16 residues. V lost 3 bases, J lost 3 bases, and 5 bases stayed unmatched. CDR3 bases: TGTGCCAGCAGCCAGATAAGACAGGGGGACACCGGGGAGCTGTTTTTT. Encoded protein: CASSQIRQGDTGELFF.

This chain connects TRBV6-5 to TRBJ2-5; 7 bases fit TRBD1. Germline assignment: CDR1 MNHEY and CDR2 SVGAGI. V lost 0 bases and J lost 6; bases outside the gene matches: 10. The CDR3 is 16 residues long. The CDR3: CASSYSPGQRVKTQYF. The CDR3 DNA sequence: TGTGCCAGCAGTTACTCCCCGGGACAGAGAGTGAAGACCCAGTACTTC.

The chain joins TRBV7-2 to TRBJ1-5; 10 positions agree with TRBD1. This CDR3 spans 15 amino acids. Germline CDR1 SGHTA, CDR2 FQGNSA. With V trimmed by 5 bases and J by 3 bases, 4 bases remained unmatched. The CDR3 loop reads CASSRGQGFNQPQHF. CDR3 DNA: TGTGCCAGCAGCCGGGGACAGGGGTTCAATCAGCCCCAGCATTTT.

This clone was counted between two and nine times. The J gene is TRBJ1-1, the V gene TRBV12-5; no definite D call. Germline values: CDR1 LGHNT, CDR2 FRNRAP. The CDR3 spans 13 residues. V shed 2 bases and J shed 1 base, with 5 bases lying between them. Here the CDR3 DNA reads TGTGCTAGTGGTTTGAACACGAACACTGAAGCTTTCTTT. Protein product: CASGLNTNTEAFF.

The V gene is TRBV18, the J gene TRBJ1-5; a possible D gene is TRBD1 (5 bases). Germline V CDR1 and CDR2: KGHSH, LQKENI. This CDR3 is built from 17 residues. The ends were cut back, 1 base at V and 2 bases at J, with 15 bases in the middle. CDR3 coding DNA: TGTGCCAGCTCACCACGGGGGGACCTATTAGGCAATCAGCCCCAGCATTTT. Residues: CASSPRGDLLGNQPQHF.

As concerns this clone: Other nucleotide sequences in the sample specify the same CDR3. The chain couples TRBV18 to TRBJ2-7; 8 bases agree with TRBD1. Germline V gene lookup returns CDR1 KGHSH and CDR2 LQKENI. CDR3 length equals 14 residues. The J segment lost 3 bases and the V segment lost 2 bases, leaving 3 bases of the junction unmatched. CDR3 nucleotides: TGTGCCAGCTCACCAGACAGGGGAGGCTACGAGCAGTACTTC. It encodes CASSPDRGGYEQYF.

The V gene is TRBV5-5, the J gene TRBJ2-2; 9 positions agree with TRBD2. After removal of 0 bases from V and 4 bases from J, the junction contained 4 bases not matched to a gene. Germline values: CDR1 SGHKS, CDR2 YYEKEE (reference sequence). The length of the CDR3 is 16 residues. CDR3: CASSLAAGGLTGELFF. CDR3 DNA: TGTGCCAGCAGCTTGGCAGCGGGGGGACTCACCGGGGAGCTGTTTTTT.

The chain joins TRBV6-5 to TRBJ1-6; TRBD1 matches 10 bases. This CDR3 is 14 amino acids long. The junction had 5 bases not matched to a gene; V was cut back by 6 bases and J by 9 bases. CDR1 is MNHEY, CDR2 SVGAGI, per germline. In DNA form, the CDR3 reads TGTGCCAGCAGCCGACAGGGGGCTGGTTCACCCCTCCACTTT. Its translation: CASSRQGAGSPLHF.

The chain is built from TRBV24-1 and TRBJ2-5; 11 bases are shared with TRBD1. Germline V CDR1 and CDR2: KGHDR, SFDVKD. V lost 3 bases, J lost 4 bases, and 6 bases stayed unmatched. There are 16 residues in the CDR3. This CDR3 reads CATSDGGTGGTETQYF. CDR3 nucleotide sequence: TGTGCCACCAGTGATGGCGGGACAGGGGGGACAGAGACCCAGTACTTC.

This chain uses TRBV14 with TRBJ1-2, with D perhaps TRBD1 (5 bases). Germline-derived CDR1 and CDR2 are SGHDN and FVKESK. This CDR3 has 17 amino acids. Trimming removed 1 base at V and 0 bases at J, with 15 bases between. In DNA, the CDR3 is TGTGCCAGCAGCCAAGGGGGCGTAGGCCTTGCTAACTATGGCTACACCTTC. Protein sequence: CASSQGGVGLANYGYTF.

The CDR3, as DNA: TGTGCCAGCAGTGAAGCGGGGGGTTTTGGCTACACCTTC. Translation: CASSEAGGFGYTF. The genes are TRBV6-1 and TRBJ1-2; TRBD1 is a possible D gene (5 bases). Trimming took 0 bases from V and 7 from J, leaving 9 bases between them. Per the germline V gene, CDR1 is MNHNS and CDR2 is SASEGT. The CDR3 runs 13 residues.

This clone has only one observation. The V and J genes are TRBV9 and TRBJ2-5; perhaps TRBD1 as D (6 bases). The CDR3 extends over 16 amino acids. V shed 3 bases and J shed 5 bases, with 20 bases lying between them. Germline loops: CDR1 SGDLS, CDR2 YYNGEE. CDR3: CASSDAPQGRWETQYF. As DNA, the CDR3 is TGTGCCAGCAGCGACGCTCCACAGGGAAGGTGGGAGACCCAGTACTTC.

This chain uses TRBV18 with TRBJ1-1; D call uncertain. V was shortened by 3 bases and J by 3 bases, with 11 bases between the two germline ends. Germline CDR1 reads KGHSH; CDR2 reads LQKENI. The CDR3 totals 14 residues. The CDR3 sequence is CASSPGLGDTEAFF. CDR3 in DNA: TGTGCCAGCTCACCCGGGTTGGGTGACACTGAAGCTTTCTTT.

This sequence joins TRBV5-6 and TRBJ1-1; TRBD1 matches 10 bases. Germline V gene sequence: CDR1 SGHDT, CDR2 YYEEEE. The V and J ends lost 4 bases and 8 bases, in that order; junction bases with no gene match: 5. The CDR3 extends over 13 amino acids. CDR3 nucleotide sequence: TGTGCCAGCAGCGGGACAGGGGACGCCGAAGCTTTCTTT. Its protein product is CASSGTGDAEAFF.

The chain uses TRBV5-6 and TRBJ1-2, with D maybe TRBD1 (6 bases). This CDR3 is built from 13 residues. Germline CDR1 reads SGHDT; CDR2 reads YYEEEE. V shed 4 bases and J shed 8 bases, with 15 bases lying between them. The CDR3 is CASSIADSRGYTF. CDR3 coding DNA: TGTGCCAGCAGCATTGCGGACAGTCGGGGCTACACCTTC.

The chain employs TRBV5-1 and TRBJ2-3; 11 bases agree with TRBD2. The germline V gene encodes CDR1 SGHRS and CDR2 YFSETQ. Trimming took 3 bases from V and 6 from J; bases not matched to a gene: 6. The CDR3 spans 15 residues. In DNA, the CDR3 is TGCGCCAGCAGCTCGCTAGCGGGGGGCCGGGATACGCAGTATTTT. Protein product: CASSSLAGGRDTQYF. The complete variable domain, with remaining parts taken from reference TRBV5-1 and TRBJ2-3, reads KAGVTQTPRYLIKTRGQQVTLSCSPISGHRSVSWYQQTPGQGLQFLFEYFSETQRNKGNFPGRFSGRQFSNSRSEMNVSTLELGDSALYLCASSSLAGGRDTQYFGPGTRLTVL.

J is TRBJ1-3 and V is TRBV5-1; 7 positions match TRBD1. Trimming took 3 bases from V and 2 from J; bases not matched to a gene: 14. The CDR3 covers 18 residues. Germline V gene data show CDR1 as SGHRS and CDR2 as YFSETQ. CDR3 amino acids: CASSSIYTGTATGNTIYF. The CDR3 DNA reads as TGCGCCAGCAGCTCCATTTATACGGGGACAGCCACTGGAAACACCATATATTTT.

This rearrangement joins TRBV5-1 to TRBJ2-7, with a weak D call TRBD2 (5 bases). The ends were cut back, 4 bases at V and 3 bases at J, with 14 bases in the middle. Germline-derived CDR1 and CDR2 are SGHRS and YFSETQ. This CDR3 spans 14 amino acids. The CDR3 nucleotides are TGCGCCAGCAGCGGCGGAACGGGGATCTACGAGCAGTACTTC. It specifies CASSGGTGIYEQYF. The whole variable domain, remainder taken from reference TRBV5-1 and TRBJ2-7, is KAGVTQTPRYLIKTRGQQVTLSCSPISGHRSVSWYQQTPGQGLQFLFEYFSETQRNKGNFPGRFSGRQFSNSRSEMNVSTLELGDSALYLCASSGGTGIYEQYFGPGTRLTVT.

Here the CDR3 reads CASMLQGVAEAFF. The CDR3 DNA reads as TGTGCCAGCATGCTACAGGGTGTGGCTGAAGCTTTCTTT. The rearrangement joins TRBV27 to TRBJ1-1; D might be TRBD1 (6 bases). Germline values: CDR1 MNHEY, CDR2 SMNVEV (reference sequence). The germline V and J ends were trimmed by 7 bases and 6 bases, with 15 bases remaining between them. This CDR3 has 13 amino acids.

Note on this clone: A junction end diverges from the germline sequence, so it may reflect a read error. The rearrangement uses TRBV5-4 and TRBJ1-1, with D unresolved. The CDR3 extends over 9 amino acids. Per germline, CDR1 SGHNT and CDR2 YYREEE (reference sequence). CDR3 DNA sequence: TGTGCCAGCATTATTGACTGCCTCTTT. The encoded protein is CASIIDCLF.

V gene TRBV7-3 combines with J gene TRBJ1-1; a weak D match, TRBD1 (6 bases). Germline values: CDR1 SGHTA, CDR2 FQGTGA. Trimming stripped 0 bases from V and 8 bases from J, with 10 bases between. This CDR3 region has 13 residues. The CDR3 protein is CASSLTTGSEAFF. CDR3 in DNA: TGTGCCAGCAGCTTAACAACAGGGTCGGAAGCTTTCTTT. The full variable domain, rest sourced from reference TRBV7-3 and TRBJ1-1, is GAGVSQTPSNKVTEKGKYVELRCDPISGHTALYWYRQSLGQGPEFLIYFQGTGAADDSGLPNDRFFAVRPEGSVSTLKIQRTERGDSAVYLCASSLTTGSEAFFGQGTRLTVV.

The V call is TRBV12-5, the J call TRBJ2-7, with TRBD1 identical over 7 bases. The V and J ends lost 5 bases and 1 base, in that order; junction bases with no gene match: 2. The CDR3 is made up of 13 amino acids. CDR1 LGHNT and CDR2 FRNRAP come from the germline V gene. Written as DNA, the CDR3 is TGTGCTAGTGGTCCGGACAGGTCCTACGAGCAGTACTTC. Encoded protein: CASGPDRSYEQYF. Drawing the rest from reference TRBV12-5 and TRBJ2-7, the complete variable domain is DARVTQTPRHKVTEMGQEVTMRCQPILGHNTVFWYRQTMMQGLELLAYFRNRAPLDDSGMPKDRFSAEMPDATLATLKIQPSEPRDSAVYFCASGPDRSYEQYFGPGTRLTVT.

This clone has a handful of counts. This chain links TRBV15 with TRBJ2-1; a possible D gene is TRBD1 (6 bases). The CDR3 sequence is 13 residues long. V was cut by 3 bases and J by 9 bases, with 12 bases left in between. Germline-derived CDR1 and CDR2 are LNHNV and YYDKDF (reference sequence). Here the CDR3 DNA reads TGTGCCACCAGCAGCTCAAGGGGGACTGAGCAGTTCTTC. Protein sequence: CATSSSRGTEQFF.

The CDR3 bases are TGCGCCAGCAGCTTGGTCGCCAGCTATGGCTACACCTTC. This translates into CASSLVASYGYTF. The chain employs TRBV5-1 and TRBJ1-2, with no clear D. The ends were cut back, 0 bases at V and 4 bases at J, with 7 bases in the middle. The CDR3 contains 13 residues. CDR1 and CDR2 from the germline V gene are SGHRS and YFSETQ.